Shown below are 15 T cell receptor beta chains from a single sample sequenced in a study of cytomegalovirus exposure and HLA in healthy donors. The study ran its PCR with 60 Vbeta and 13 Jbeta primers. Here immunoSEQ multiplex PCR was the method, and the copy in TCRdb shows in-frame clones only, minus some. The table lists about 160,000 clones, 82% of them singletons. Sequencing was done on a sample of PBMCs. Receptors originate from a girl aged 5-17 years in good health and CMV-seropositive.

The chain couples TRBV23-1 to TRBJ1-1, with D hard to call. TRBV23-1 is an ORF; its function is uncertain. This CDR3 contains 14 residues. V gave up 1 base and J gave up 5 bases, with 11 bases separating them. CDR3 amino acids: CASSQYAGETEAFF. CDR3 coding DNA: TGCGCCAGCAGTCAATACGCGGGTGAGACTGAAGCTTTCTTT.

This clone showed up just once. The chain couples TRBV6-5 to TRBJ1-5; D is undetermined. The CDR3 has 14 residues. V was trimmed by 6 bases and J by 1 base, leaving 10 bases between them. Germline-derived CDR1 and CDR2 are MNHEY and SVGAGI. CDR3 sequence reads: CASSRSKSNQPQHF. CDR3 bases: TGTGCCAGCAGCCGATCTAAAAGCAATCAGCCCCAGCATTTT.

The rearrangement joins TRBV28 to TRBJ2-1, with 7 bases that match TRBD2. The V segment lost 4 bases and the J segment 8 bases; nucleotides outside the gene matches: 17. The length of the CDR3 is 17 residues. Per the germline V gene, CDR1 is MDHEN and CDR2 is SYDVKM. The CDR3 nucleotides read TGTGCCAGCAGTTCCCAAGGCGGGGCGGGGGTTTTTTATGAGCAGTTCTTC. It codes for CASSSQGGAGVFYEQFF.

V is TRBV9 and J is TRBJ2-7, with 7 bases matching TRBD2. Germline-derived CDR1 and CDR2 are SGDLS and YYNGEE. V lost 2 bases, J lost 0 bases, and 5 bases stayed unmatched. The CDR3 runs 15 residues. The CDR3 region is CASSVQAGSSYEQYF. For the CDR3, the DNA is TGTGCCAGCAGCGTCCAAGCGGGGAGCTCCTACGAGCAGTACTTC.

The CDR3 spells CASSQTADSYNEQFF. In DNA, the CDR3 is TGTGCCAGCAGCCAAACAGCGGATTCCTACAATGAGCAGTTCTTC. The chain uses TRBV7-3 and TRBJ2-1; tentative D call: TRBD2 (5 bases). Trimming stripped 5 bases from V and 1 base from J, with 12 bases between. The CDR3 runs 15 residues. Germline CDR1 SGHTA, CDR2 FQGTGA.

V is TRBV10-2 and J is TRBJ1-1; D might be TRBD1 (6 bases). Germline-derived CDR1 and CDR2 are WSHSY and SAAADI. The CDR3 covers 13 residues. V lost 5 bases, J lost 1 base, and 8 bases lay in between. CDR3 DNA: TGCGCCAGCAGTAAGACAGGGAACACTGAAGCTTTCTTT. Protein: CASSKTGNTEAFF.

With regard to this clone: This CDR3 is also generated by other DNA sequences in the sample. The rearrangement links TRBV30 to TRBJ1-2, with 7 bases fitting TRBD1. Germline V gene lookup returns CDR1 GTSNPN and CDR2 SVGIG (reference sequence). V lost 5 bases to trimming and J lost 5 bases; unmatched junction nucleotides: 2. This CDR3 comprises 11 residues. CDR3 nucleotide sequence: TGTGCCTGGGCACAGGGGTATGGCTACACCTTC. Its translation: CAWAQGYGYTF.

The chain carries TRBV9 and TRBJ2-3; 10 bases agree with TRBD2. Trimming took 3 bases from V and 2 from J; bases not matched to a gene: 9. The germline V gene has CDR1 SGDLS and CDR2 YYNGEE. CDR3 length equals 17 residues. The CDR3 DNA reads TGTGCCAGCAGCGCCTACTTAACTAGCGGGGACACAGATACGCAGTATTTT. It translates to CASSAYLTSGDTDTQYF.

Note on this clone: At one of its ends the junction is not consistent with the germline gene, which may arise from a read error. J is TRBJ1-2 and V is TRBV7-9; D remains unclear. The CDR3 totals 14 residues. In germline, CDR1 is SEHNR, CDR2 FQNEAQ (reference sequence). CDR3 DNA: TGTTCCAGCAGCCCCCCGTTGTTTTTCTATGGCTACACCTTC. Translation: CSSSPPLFFYGYTF.

The genes are TRBV4-2 and TRBJ2-7; TRBD1 matches 8 bases. The length of the CDR3 is 16 residues. Germline V gives CDR1 LGHNA, CDR2 YNFKEQ. The V and J ends lost 0 bases and 2 bases, in that order; junction bases with no gene match: 6. CDR3 DNA: TGTGCCAGCAGCCAAGATCTCACAGGGGGACCCTACGAGCAGTACTTC. Protein product: CASSQDLTGGPYEQYF.

The J gene is TRBJ2-6, the V gene TRBV5-1; D unresolved. Between the trimmed V and J ends, which lost 1 base and 2 bases, there was a span of 7 bases. Germline-derived CDR1 and CDR2 are SGHRS and YFSETQ. This CDR3 is built from 15 residues. CDR3 region: CASSLPRAGANVLTF. The CDR3 region has the DNA TGCGCCAGCAGCTTGCCACGGGCTGGGGCCAACGTCCTGACTTTC.

This sequence joins TRBV9 and TRBJ2-1, with 8 bases that match TRBD2. Germline values: CDR1 SGDLS, CDR2 YYNGEE. The CDR3 extends over 14 amino acids. Trimming cost V 2 bases and J 8 bases; bases outside gene matches: 6. Written as DNA, the CDR3 is TGTGCCAGCAGCGTCACCGGGGGGGGGTATGAGCAGTTCTTC. The encoded protein is CASSVTGGGYEQFF.

This chain connects TRBV5-4 to TRBJ2-3, with 7 bases matching TRBD1. V lost 0 bases and J lost 0; bases outside the gene matches: 4. The CDR3 is 16 residues long. Germline CDR1 and CDR2: SGHNT and YYREEE (reference sequence). CDR3 sequence: CASSLAGTASTDTQYF. The CDR3 DNA follows: TGTGCCAGCAGCTTGGCCGGGACAGCTAGCACAGATACGCAGTATTTT.

The genes are TRBV5-6 and TRBJ2-2; 7 bases agree with TRBD1. V lost 5 bases to trimming and J lost 4 bases; unmatched junction nucleotides: 11. Germline CDR1 SGHDT, CDR2 YYEEEE. This CDR3 is 16 amino acids long. The CDR3 loop reads CASREYHRGVTGELFF. The CDR3 DNA reads TGTGCCAGCAGAGAGTACCACAGGGGAGTCACCGGGGAGCTGTTTTTT.

V usage is TRBV10-2 and J usage is TRBJ1-5; no firm D call. This CDR3 region has 13 residues. The germline V and J ends were trimmed by 6 bases and 5 bases, with 11 bases remaining between them. Germline assignment: CDR1 WSHSY and CDR2 SAAADI. CDR3 in amino acids: CASSPDMDQPQHF. In DNA, the CDR3 is TGCGCCAGCAGCCCCGACATGGATCAGCCCCAGCATTTT.